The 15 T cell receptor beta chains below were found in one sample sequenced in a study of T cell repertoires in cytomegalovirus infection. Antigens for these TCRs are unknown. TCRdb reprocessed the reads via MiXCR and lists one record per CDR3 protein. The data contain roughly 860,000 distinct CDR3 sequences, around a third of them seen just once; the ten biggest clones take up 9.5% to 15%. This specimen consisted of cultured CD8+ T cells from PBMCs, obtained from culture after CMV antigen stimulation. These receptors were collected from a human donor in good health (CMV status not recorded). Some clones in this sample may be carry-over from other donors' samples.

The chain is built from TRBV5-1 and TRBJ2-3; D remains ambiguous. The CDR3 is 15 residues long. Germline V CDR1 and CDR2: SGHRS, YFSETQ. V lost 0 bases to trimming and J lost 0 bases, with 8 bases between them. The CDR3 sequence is CASSLGSLSTDTQYF. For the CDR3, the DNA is TGCGCCAGCAGCTTGGGGTCCCTCAGCACAGATACGCAGTATTTT. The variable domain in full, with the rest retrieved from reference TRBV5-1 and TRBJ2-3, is KAGVTQTPRYLIKTRGQQVTLSCSPISGHRSVSWYQQTPGQGLQFLFEYFSETQRNKGNFPGRFSGRQFSNSRSEMNVSTLELGDSALYLCASSLGSLSTDTQYFGPGTRLTVL.

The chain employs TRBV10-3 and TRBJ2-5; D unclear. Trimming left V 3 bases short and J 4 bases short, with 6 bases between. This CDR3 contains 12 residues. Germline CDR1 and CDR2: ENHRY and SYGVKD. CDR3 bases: TGTGCCATCAGTGACGACCCAGAGACCCAGTACTTC. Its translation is CAISDDPETQYF.

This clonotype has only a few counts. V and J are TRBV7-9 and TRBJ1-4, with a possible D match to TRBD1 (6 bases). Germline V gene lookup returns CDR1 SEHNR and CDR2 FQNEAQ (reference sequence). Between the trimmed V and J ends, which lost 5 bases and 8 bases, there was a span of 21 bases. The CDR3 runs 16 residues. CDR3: CASSTRQEVGGEKLFF. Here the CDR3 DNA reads TGTGCCAGCAGCACCCGACAGGAGGTTGGGGGGGAAAAACTGTTTTTT.

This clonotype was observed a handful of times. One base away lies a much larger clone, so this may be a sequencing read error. The CDR3 DNA reads TGTGCCAGCAGCTGGATTAGTAGACACAATGAGCAGTTCTTC. Translated, it gives CASSWISRHNEQFF. The chain couples TRBV7-2 to TRBJ2-1, with D unresolved. Germline V CDR1 and CDR2: SGHTA, FQGNSA. V was shortened by 4 bases and J by 5 bases, with 12 bases between the two germline ends. This CDR3 region has 14 residues.

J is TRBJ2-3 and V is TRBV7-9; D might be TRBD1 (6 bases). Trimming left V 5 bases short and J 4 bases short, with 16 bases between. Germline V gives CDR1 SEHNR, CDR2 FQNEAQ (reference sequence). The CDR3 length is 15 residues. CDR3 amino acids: CASSPRDMRADTQYF. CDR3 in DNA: TGTGCCAGCAGCCCCCGGGACATGCGAGCAGATACGCAGTATTTT.

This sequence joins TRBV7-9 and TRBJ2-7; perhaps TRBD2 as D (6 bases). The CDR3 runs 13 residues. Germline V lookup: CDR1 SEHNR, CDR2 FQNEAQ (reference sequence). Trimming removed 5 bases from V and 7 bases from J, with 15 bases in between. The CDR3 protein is CASSPSPGEEQYF. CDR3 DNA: TGTGCCAGCAGCCCTTCCCCGGGGGAGGAGCAGTACTTC.

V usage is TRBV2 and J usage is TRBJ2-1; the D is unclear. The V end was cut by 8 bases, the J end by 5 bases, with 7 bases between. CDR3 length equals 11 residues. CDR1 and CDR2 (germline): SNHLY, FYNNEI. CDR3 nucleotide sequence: TGTGCCAGCCAACTTAACAATGAGCAGTTCTTC. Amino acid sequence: CASQLNNEQFF.

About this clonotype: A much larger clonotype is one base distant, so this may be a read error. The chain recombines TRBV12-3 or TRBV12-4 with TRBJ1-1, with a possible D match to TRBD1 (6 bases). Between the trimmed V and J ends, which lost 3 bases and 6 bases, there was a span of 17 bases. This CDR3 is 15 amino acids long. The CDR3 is CASSFLGQRWPEAFF. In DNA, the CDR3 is TGTGCCAGCAGTTTTCTCGGACAGAGGTGGCCTGAAGCTTTCTTT.

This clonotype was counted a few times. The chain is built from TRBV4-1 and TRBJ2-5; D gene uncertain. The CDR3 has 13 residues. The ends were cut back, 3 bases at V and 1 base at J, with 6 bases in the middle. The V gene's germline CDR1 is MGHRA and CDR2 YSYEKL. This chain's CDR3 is CASSHGTQETQYF. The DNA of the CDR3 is TGCGCCAGCAGCCACGGTACCCAAGAGACCCAGTACTTC.

DNA for the CDR3: TGCGCCAGCAGCCAAGACGGACCCGAAGAAGCTTTCTTT. Translation gives CASSQDGPEEAFF. The chain links TRBV4-1 to TRBJ1-1, with D unclear. The CDR3 is 13 amino acids. Trimming pared 0 bases from V and 8 bases from J, leaving 10 bases between. The germline V gene encodes CDR1 MGHRA and CDR2 YSYEKL.

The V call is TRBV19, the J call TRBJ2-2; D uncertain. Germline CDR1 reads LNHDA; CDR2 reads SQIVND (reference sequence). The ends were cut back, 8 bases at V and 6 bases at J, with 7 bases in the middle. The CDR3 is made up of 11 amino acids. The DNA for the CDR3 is TGTGCCAGTCGTTATTCCGGGGAGCTGTTTTTT. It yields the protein CASRYSGELFF.

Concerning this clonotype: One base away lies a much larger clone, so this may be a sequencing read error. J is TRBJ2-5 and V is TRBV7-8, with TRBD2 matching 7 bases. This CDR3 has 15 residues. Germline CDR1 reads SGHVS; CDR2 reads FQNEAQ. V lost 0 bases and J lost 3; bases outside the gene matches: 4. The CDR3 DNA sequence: TGTGCCAGCAGCTTAGCGGGGGGGTACAAAGAGACCCAGTACTTC. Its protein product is CASSLAGGYKETQYF.

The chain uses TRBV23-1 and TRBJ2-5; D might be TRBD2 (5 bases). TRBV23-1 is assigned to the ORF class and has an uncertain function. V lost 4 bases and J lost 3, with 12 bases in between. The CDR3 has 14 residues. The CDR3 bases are TGCGCCAGCAGTCCTATCACGAGGGAAGAGACCCAGTACTTC. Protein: CASSPITREETQYF.

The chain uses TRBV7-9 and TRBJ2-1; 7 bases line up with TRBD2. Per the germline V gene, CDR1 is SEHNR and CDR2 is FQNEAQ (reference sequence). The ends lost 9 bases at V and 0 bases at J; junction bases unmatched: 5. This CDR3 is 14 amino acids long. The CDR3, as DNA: TGTGCCAGTACGCGGGAGAGCTCCTACAATGAGCAGTTCTTC. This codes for CASTRESSYNEQFF.

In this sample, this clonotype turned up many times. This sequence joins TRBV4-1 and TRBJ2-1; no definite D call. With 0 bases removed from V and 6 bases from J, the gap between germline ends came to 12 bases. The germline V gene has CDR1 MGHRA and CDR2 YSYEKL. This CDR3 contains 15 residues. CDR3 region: CASSQEPHSGNEQFF. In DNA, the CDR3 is TGCGCCAGCAGCCAAGAGCCCCATTCGGGCAATGAGCAGTTCTTC.